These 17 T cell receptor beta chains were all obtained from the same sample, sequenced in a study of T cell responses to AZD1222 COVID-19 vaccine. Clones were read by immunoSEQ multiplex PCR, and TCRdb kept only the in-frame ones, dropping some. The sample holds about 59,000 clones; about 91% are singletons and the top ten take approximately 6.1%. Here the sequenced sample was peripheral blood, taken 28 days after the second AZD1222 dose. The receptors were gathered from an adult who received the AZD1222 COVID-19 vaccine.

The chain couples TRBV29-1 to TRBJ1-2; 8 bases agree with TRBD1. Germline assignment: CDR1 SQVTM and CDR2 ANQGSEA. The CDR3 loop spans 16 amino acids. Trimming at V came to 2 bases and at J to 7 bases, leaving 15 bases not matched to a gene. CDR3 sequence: CSVERPTGDGCSGYTF. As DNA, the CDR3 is TGCAGCGTTGAACGCCCGACAGGGGACGGGTGCAGTGGCTACACCTTC.

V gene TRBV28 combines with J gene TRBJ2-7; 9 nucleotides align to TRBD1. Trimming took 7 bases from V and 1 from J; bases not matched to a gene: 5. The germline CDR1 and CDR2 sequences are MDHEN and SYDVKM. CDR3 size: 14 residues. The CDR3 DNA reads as TGTGCCAGCATTGTACAGGGGGCTTCCTACGAGCAGTACTTC. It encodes CASIVQGASYEQYF.

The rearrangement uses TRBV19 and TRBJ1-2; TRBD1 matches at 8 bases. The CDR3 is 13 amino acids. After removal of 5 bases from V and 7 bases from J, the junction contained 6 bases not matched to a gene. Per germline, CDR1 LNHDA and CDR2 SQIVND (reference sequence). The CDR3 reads CASSPDRDSGYTF. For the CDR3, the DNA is TGTGCCAGTAGTCCGGACAGGGACTCTGGCTACACCTTC.

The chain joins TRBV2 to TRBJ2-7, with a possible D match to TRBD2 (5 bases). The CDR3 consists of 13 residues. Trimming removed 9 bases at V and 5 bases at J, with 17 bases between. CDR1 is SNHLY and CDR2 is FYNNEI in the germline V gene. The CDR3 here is CASEGGSRDEQYF. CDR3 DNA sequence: TGTGCCAGTGAGGGCGGTTCTCGCGACGAGCAGTACTTC.

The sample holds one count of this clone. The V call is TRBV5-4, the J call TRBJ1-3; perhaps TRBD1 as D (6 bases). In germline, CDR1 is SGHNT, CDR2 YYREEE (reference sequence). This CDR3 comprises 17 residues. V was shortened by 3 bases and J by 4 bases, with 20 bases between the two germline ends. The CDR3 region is CASSSGVLPGAGNTIYF. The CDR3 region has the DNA TGTGCCAGCAGCTCTGGGGTCCTCCCGGGGGCAGGAAACACCATATATTTT.

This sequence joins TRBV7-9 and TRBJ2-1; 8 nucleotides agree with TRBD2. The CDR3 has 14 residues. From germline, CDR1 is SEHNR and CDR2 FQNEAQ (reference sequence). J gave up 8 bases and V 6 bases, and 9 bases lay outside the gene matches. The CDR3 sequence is CASSYGTSLYEQFF. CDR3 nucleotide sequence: TGTGCCAGCAGTTACGGGACTAGTTTGTATGAGCAGTTCTTC.

CDR3 region: CASSLVGGYNEQFF. CDR3 DNA sequence: TGTGCCAGCAGCTTAGTGGGGGGGTACAATGAGCAGTTCTTC. This sequence joins TRBV11-2 and TRBJ2-1; 7 bases line up with TRBD2. Unmatched junction bases numbered 1, after V lost 1 base and J lost 4 bases. The CDR3 consists of 14 residues. Germline V lookup: CDR1 SGHAT, CDR2 FQNNGV.

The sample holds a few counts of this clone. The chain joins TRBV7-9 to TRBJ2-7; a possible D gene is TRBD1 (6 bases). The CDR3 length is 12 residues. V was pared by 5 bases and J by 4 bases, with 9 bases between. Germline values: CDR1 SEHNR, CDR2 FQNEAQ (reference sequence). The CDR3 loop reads CASSQGSYEQYF. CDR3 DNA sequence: TGTGCCAGCAGCCAGGGGTCTTACGAGCAGTACTTC. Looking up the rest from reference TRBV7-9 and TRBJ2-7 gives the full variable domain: DTGVSQNPRHKITKRGQNVTFRCDPISEHNRLYWYRQTLGQGPEFLTYFQNEAQLEKSRLLSDRFSAERPKGSFSTLEIQRTEQGDSAMYLCASSQGSYEQYFGPGTRLTVT.

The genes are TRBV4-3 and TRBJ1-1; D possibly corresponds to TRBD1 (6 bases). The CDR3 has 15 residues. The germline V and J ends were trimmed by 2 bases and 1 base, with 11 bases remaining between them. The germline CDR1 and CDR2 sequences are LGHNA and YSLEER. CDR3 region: CASSQHSQGNTEAFF. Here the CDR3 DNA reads TGCGCCAGCAGCCAACACTCACAGGGGAACACTGAAGCTTTCTTT.

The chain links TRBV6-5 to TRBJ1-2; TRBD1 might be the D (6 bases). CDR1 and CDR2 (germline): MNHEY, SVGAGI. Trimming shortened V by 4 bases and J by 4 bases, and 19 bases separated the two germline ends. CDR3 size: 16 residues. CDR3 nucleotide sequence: TGTGCCAGCAGTTCGCCCCTCCGAACAGGGTTCTATGGCTACACCTTC. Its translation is CASSSPLRTGFYGYTF.

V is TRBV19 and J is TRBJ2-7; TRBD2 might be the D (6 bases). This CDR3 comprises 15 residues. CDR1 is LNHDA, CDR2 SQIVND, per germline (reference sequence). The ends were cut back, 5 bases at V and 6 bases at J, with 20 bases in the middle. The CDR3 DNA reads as TGTGCCAGTAGTCCGACCGCGGGAAGTTTGGGCGAGCAGTACTTC. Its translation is CASSPTAGSLGEQYF.

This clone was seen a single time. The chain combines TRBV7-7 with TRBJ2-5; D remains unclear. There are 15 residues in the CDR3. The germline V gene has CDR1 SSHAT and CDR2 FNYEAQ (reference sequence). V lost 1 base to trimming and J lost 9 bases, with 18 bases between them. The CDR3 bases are TGTGCCAGCAGCTTAGGGCCCCTCGCAAGTGGCGCCCAGTACTTC. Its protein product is CASSLGPLASGAQYF.

Here the CDR3 DNA reads TGTGCCAGCAGCCCTAGTCGGGGTGAGACCCAGTACTTC. Translated, it gives CASSPSRGETQYF. The chain employs TRBV9 and TRBJ2-5, with D perhaps matching TRBD2 (5 bases). Germline V gene data show CDR1 as SGDLS and CDR2 as YYNGEE. This CDR3 spans 13 amino acids. The V gene lost 4 bases and the J gene lost 5 bases, with 12 bases spanning the gap.

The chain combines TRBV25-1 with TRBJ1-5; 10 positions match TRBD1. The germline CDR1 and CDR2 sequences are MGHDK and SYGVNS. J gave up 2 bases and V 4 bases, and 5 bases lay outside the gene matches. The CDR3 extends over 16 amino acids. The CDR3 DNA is TGTGCCAGCAGTGCTCAGGGGACAGGGGGCAATCAGCCCCAGCATTTT. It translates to CASSAQGTGGNQPQHF.

The CDR3: CASSRAGDKNIQYF. CDR3 coding DNA: TGTGCCAGCAGCCGGGCGGGCGACAAAAACATTCAGTACTTC. The chain employs TRBV5-4 and TRBJ2-4, with a possible D match to TRBD2 (5 bases). There are 14 residues in the CDR3. The germline CDR1 and CDR2 sequences are SGHNT and YYREEE (reference sequence). The V end was cut by 4 bases, the J end by 3 bases, with 11 bases between.

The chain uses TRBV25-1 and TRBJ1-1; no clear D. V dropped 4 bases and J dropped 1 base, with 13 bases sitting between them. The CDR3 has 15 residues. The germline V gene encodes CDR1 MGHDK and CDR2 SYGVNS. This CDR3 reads CASSGHLLSNTEAFF. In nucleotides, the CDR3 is TGTGCCAGCAGTGGACACCTTCTTTCGAACACTGAAGCTTTCTTT.

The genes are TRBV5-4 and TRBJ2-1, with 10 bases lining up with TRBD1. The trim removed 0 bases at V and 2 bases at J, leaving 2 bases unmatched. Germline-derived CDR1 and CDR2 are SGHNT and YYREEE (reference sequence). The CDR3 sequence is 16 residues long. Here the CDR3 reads CASSLEGTGAYNEQFF. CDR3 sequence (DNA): TGTGCCAGCAGCTTGGAAGGGACAGGGGCCTACAATGAGCAGTTCTTC.